This entry concerns a single T cell receptor beta chain. The antigen is undetermined. These data belong to a study of cytomegalovirus exposure and HLA in healthy donors. Study-wide results and limits: Association of a missense DCLRE1C variant with TCR beta V- and J-gene trimming was reported in a later analysis.

V was pared by 4 bases and J by 0 bases, with 11 bases between. This CDR3 comprises 15 residues. Germline values: CDR1 SGDLS, CDR2 YYNGEE. The PCR ran on 60 Vbeta and 13 Jbeta primers. Libraries were prepared by immunoSEQ multiplex PCR; TCRdb keeps only in-frame clonotypes and omits some of them. The listing contains approximately 51,000 clones. Sequencing was carried out using PBMCs. The rearrangement joins TRBV9 to TRBJ1-5; D unclear. The sequence was collected from a man aged 40-49 years in good health and CMV-seropositive. The CDR3 protein is CASSLSGDSNQPQHF. The CDR3, as DNA: TGTGCCAGCAGCCTTAGCGGGGATAGCAATCAGCCCCAGCATTTT.